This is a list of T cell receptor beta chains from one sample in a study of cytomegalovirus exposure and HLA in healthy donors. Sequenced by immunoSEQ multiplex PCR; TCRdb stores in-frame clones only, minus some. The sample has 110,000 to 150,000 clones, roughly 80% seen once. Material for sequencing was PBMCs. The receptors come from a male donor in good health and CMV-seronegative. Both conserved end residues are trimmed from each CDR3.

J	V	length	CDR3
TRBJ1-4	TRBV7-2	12	ASSLAGQREKLF
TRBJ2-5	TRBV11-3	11	ASSFGPQETQY
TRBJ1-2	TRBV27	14	ASSPATGTVNYGYT
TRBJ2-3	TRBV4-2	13	ASSPPGGGADTQY
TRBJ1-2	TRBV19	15	ASIRAGQSATYYGYT
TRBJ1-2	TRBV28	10	ASSPVNYGYT
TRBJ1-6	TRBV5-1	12	ASSLVAGNSPLH
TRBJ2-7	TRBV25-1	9	ASSEPSEQY
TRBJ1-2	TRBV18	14	TSSPLDGVRTYGYT
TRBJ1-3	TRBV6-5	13	ASKKDRGPGNTIY
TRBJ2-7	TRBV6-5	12	ASRQRGRPHEQY
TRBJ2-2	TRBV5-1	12	ASSLGQVPGELF
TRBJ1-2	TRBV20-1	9	SGQGNYGYT
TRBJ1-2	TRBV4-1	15	ASSQSTGEAANYGYT
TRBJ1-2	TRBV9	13	ASSAGTRRTYGYT
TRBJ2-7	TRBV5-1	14	ASSHQAGSLSYEQY
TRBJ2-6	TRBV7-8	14	ASSLTQVSGANVLT
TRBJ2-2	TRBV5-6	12	VSSPTGNTGELF
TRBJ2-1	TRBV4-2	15	ASSQGLAGGSLNEQF
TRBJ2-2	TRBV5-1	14	ASSQAAGLEGGELF
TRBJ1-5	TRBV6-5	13	ASNVGRVSNQPQH
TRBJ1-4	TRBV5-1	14	ASSSGGGAGNEKLF
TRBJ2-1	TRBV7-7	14	ASSLGERGSYNEQF
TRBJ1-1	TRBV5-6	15	ASSLGNSLYMNTEAF
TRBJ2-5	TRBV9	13	ASSSTSGRPETQY
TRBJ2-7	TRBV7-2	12	ASSSHGGSYEQY
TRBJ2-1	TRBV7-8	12	ASSLAGQYNEQF
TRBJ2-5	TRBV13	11	ASSLYRGETQY
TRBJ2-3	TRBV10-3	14	AIRGTSGNSTDTQY
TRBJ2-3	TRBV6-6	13	ASRQTGTSTDTQY
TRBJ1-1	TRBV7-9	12	ASSQQGGSTEAF
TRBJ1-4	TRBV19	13	ASSITSGFDEKLF
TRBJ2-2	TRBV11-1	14	ASSPGGGGNTGELF
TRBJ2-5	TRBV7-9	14	ASSSRTSGKQETQY
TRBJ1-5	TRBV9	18	ASSVARPGALRKGDQPQH
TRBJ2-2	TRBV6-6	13	ASSYSGRATGELF
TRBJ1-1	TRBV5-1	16	ASSKTGGTGGVSTEAF
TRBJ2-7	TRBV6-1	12	ASSDGLTGSEQY
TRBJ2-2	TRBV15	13	ATSRAGPRTGELF
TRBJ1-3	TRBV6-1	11	ATTQFSGNTIY
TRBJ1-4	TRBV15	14	ATSRATSATNEKLF
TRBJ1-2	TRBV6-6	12	ASSYIQGNYGYT
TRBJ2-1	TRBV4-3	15	ASSQGGGRVIVSEQF
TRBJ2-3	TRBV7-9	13	ASHASGVSTDTQY
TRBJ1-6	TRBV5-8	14	ASSSRQGAQYSPLH
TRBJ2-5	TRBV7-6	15	ASSQMTSGGPQETQY